The present TCR beta chain was sequenced within a study of patients and donors after allogeneic stem cell transplantation. TCRdb re-analysed the RT-PCR reads in MiXCR, keeping a single row per CDR3 protein. There are 98,000 or so distinct CDR3 sequences in the sample; approximately 35% occur only once, and 25% to 35% lies in the top ten. V dropped 6 bases and J dropped 7 bases, with 13 bases sitting between them. The CDR3 sequence is 13 residues long. The origin of this receptor is a human donor who was either an allogeneic HSCT recipient or a stem cell or donor lymphocyte infusion donor (not recorded which). It is not recorded whose cells these are; they may come from a transplant donor. The gene calls are TRBV12-3 or TRBV12-4 and TRBJ1-5, with a tentative D call TRBD1 (5 bases). The sequenced material came from blood, either unsorted or a sorted T cell fraction (not recorded which). The CDR3 reads CASSPSWGQPQHF. The CDR3 bases are TGTGCCAGCAGCCCTAGTTGGGGGCAGCCCCAGCATTTT.